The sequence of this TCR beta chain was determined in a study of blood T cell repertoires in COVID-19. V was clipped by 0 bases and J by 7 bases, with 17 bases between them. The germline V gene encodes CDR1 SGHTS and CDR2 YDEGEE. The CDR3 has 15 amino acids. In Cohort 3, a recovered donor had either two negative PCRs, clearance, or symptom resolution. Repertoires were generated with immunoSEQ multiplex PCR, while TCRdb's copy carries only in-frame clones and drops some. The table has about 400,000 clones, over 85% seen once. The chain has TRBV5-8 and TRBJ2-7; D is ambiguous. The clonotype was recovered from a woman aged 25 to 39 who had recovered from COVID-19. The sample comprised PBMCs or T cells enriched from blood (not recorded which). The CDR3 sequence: CASSLGAGSPIEQYF. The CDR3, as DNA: TGTGCCAGCAGCTTGGGGGCAGGCAGCCCGATTGAGCAGTACTTC.